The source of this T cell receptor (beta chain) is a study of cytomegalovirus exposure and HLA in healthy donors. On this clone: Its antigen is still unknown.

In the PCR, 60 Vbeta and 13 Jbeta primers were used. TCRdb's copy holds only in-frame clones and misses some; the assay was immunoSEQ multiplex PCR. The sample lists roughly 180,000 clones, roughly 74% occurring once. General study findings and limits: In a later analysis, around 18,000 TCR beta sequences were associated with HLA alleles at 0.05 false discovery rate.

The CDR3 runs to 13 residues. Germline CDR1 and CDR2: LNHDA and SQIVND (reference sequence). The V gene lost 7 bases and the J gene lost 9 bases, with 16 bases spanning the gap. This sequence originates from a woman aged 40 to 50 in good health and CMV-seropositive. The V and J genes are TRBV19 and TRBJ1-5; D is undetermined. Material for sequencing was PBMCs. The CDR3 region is CASTSSRIWPQHF. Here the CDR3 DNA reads TGTGCCAGTACCTCTTCGAGAATTTGGCCCCAGCATTTT.